This T cell receptor (beta chain) was profiled in a study of shared clonotypes between healthy human individuals. Per germline, CDR1 SNHLY and CDR2 FYNNEI. Trimming stripped 4 bases from V and 10 bases from J, with 14 bases between. The CDR3 totals 12 residues. Some clones are missing from TCRdb's copy, which holds only in-frame ones; the method was immunoSEQ multiplex PCR. The sample contains some 2.4 million clones, roughly 93% of which appear only once. The gene calls are TRBV2 and TRBJ2-7; weak D call: TRBD2 (5 bases). Input material: naive CD4+ T cells from PBMCs. The subset denotes: CD45RA+ positively selected. The receptor was isolated from a man aged 18 to 29 in good health. Some clones in this sample may be carry-over from other donors' samples. The CDR3 region has the DNA TGTGCCAGCAGTGTGCATACGGGATTCCAGTACTTC. Residues: CASSVHTGFQYF.